The T cell receptor beta chain under discussion was sequenced for a study of T cell changes during pregnancy in multiple sclerosis. Some clones are missing from TCRdb's copy, which holds only in-frame ones; the method was immunoSEQ multiplex PCR. The sample holds over 90,000 clones, approximately 90% seen once. Germline assignment: CDR1 SGHVS and CDR2 FQNEAQ. CDR3 length: 16 amino acids. V shed 5 bases, J shed 5 bases, and the junction held 5 bases outside the gene matches. The V call is TRBV7-8, the J call TRBJ2-5; 16 bases are a match to TRBD2. This clonotype was obtained from a female donor with multiple sclerosis, enrolled in a pregnancy study. Specimen: peripheral blood, collected before pregnancy. DNA for the CDR3: TGTGCCAGCAGCGCCGGGACTAGCGGGAGGGGGGAGACCCAGTACTTC. Its translation is CASSAGTSGRGETQYF. Full variable domain (rest looked up from reference TRBV7-8 and TRBJ2-5): GAGVSQSPRYKVAKRGQDVALRCDPISGHVSLFWYQQALGQGPEFLTYFQNEAQLDKSGLPSDRFFAERPEGSVSTLKIQRTQQEDSAVYLCASSAGTSGRGETQYFGPGTRLLVL.